These 13 T cell receptor beta chains share one sample of origin, sequenced in a study of OX40 agonist ivuxolimab in advanced cancers. Sequenced by immunoSEQ multiplex PCR; TCRdb stores in-frame clones only, minus some. Of roughly 61,000 clones in the sample, around 90% were seen once. The sequencing used CD4+ or CD8+ T cells sorted from blood, collected in a trial of the OX40 agonist ivuxolimab. These TCRs come from an adult with an advanced solid tumor such as melanoma, head and neck, liver or kidney cancer.

The rearrangement uses TRBV15 and TRBJ2-5; 9 nucleotides align to TRBD1. The CDR3 has 16 residues. Germline trimming cut 3 bases from V and 5 bases from J; bases unmatched to any gene: 10. Germline V CDR1 and CDR2: LNHNV, YYDKDF (reference sequence). The CDR3 DNA follows: TGTGCCACCAGCAGGAATATACAGGGGGCTTTGGAGACCCAGTACTTC. As protein: CATSRNIQGALETQYF.

The V gene is TRBV6-5, the J gene TRBJ1-3, with D possibly matching TRBD1 (5 bases). The CDR3 totals 15 residues. Per germline, CDR1 MNHEY and CDR2 SVGAGI. V lost 7 bases and J lost 4, with 17 bases in between. In DNA, the CDR3 is TGTGCCAGCATAATCTCGAGGGGAACCGGAAACACCATATATTTT. It is translated as CASIISRGTGNTIYF.

V is TRBV7-2 and J is TRBJ2-3, with 7 nucleotides matching TRBD2. The CDR3 has 16 amino acids. CDR1 and CDR2 (germline): SGHTA, FQGNSA. V shed 4 bases and J 0 bases; nucleotides not matched to a gene: 7. CDR3 nucleotide sequence: TGTGCCAGCAGCTCTATGAGCGGGGCTAGCACAGATACGCAGTATTTT. This gives the protein CASSSMSGASTDTQYF.

This chain joins TRBV19 and TRBJ1-1; no definite D call. The germline CDR1 and CDR2 sequences are LNHDA and SQIVND (reference sequence). The CDR3 contains 15 residues. Trimming took 5 bases from V and 1 from J, leaving 14 bases between them. The CDR3 bases are TGTGCCAGTAGTCCTCCCCAGGAACCGAACACTGAAGCTTTCTTT. This encodes CASSPPQEPNTEAFF.

The V and J genes are TRBV5-1 and TRBJ2-2; D gene unclear. V was pared by 3 bases and J by 4 bases, with 16 bases between. Germline values: CDR1 SGHRS, CDR2 YFSETQ. CDR3 length equals 16 residues. The CDR3 loop is CASSWMDASTTGELFF. As DNA, the CDR3 is TGCGCCAGCAGCTGGATGGACGCCTCGACCACCGGGGAGCTGTTTTTT.

V is TRBV23-1 and J is TRBJ1-5; D call uncertain. TRBV23-1 is recorded as an ORF, its role being uncertain. This CDR3 contains 15 residues. Trimming left V 2 bases short and J 1 base short, with 9 bases between. The CDR3 sequence is CASSQGRVSNQPQHF. The CDR3 DNA is TGCGCCAGCAGTCAAGGAAGGGTAAGCAATCAGCCCCAGCATTTT.

The chain uses TRBV27 and TRBJ2-5; the match to TRBD1 covers 7 bases. The CDR3 runs 14 residues. Germline loops: CDR1 MNHEY, CDR2 SMNVEV (reference sequence). After removal of 1 base from V and 3 bases from J, the junction contained 2 bases not matched to a gene. Here the CDR3 DNA reads TGTGCCAGCAGTTTATTCGGGACAGAAGAGACCCAGTACTTC. This gives the protein CASSLFGTEETQYF.

The chain employs TRBV5-1 and TRBJ1-1; D is ambiguous. CDR3 length: 14 amino acids. V was shortened by 4 bases and J by 0 bases, with 10 bases between the two germline ends. Germline assignment: CDR1 SGHRS and CDR2 YFSETQ. DNA for the CDR3: TGCGCCAGCAGCATCAACGGTATGAACACTGAAGCTTTCTTT. As protein: CASSINGMNTEAFF.

V and J are TRBV4-1 and TRBJ1-4, with D unclear. Trimming cost V 0 bases and J 5 bases, with 7 bases left between them. The germline gives CDR1 MGHRA, CDR2 YSYEKL. The CDR3 length is 14 residues. In nucleotides, the CDR3 is TGCGCCAGCAGCCAAGATGTGGGGAATGAAAAACTGTTTTTT. It is translated as CASSQDVGNEKLFF.

V is TRBV4-1 and J is TRBJ2-3; 12 bases agree with TRBD2. This CDR3 region has 17 residues. Germline V lookup: CDR1 MGHRA, CDR2 YSYEKL. J lost 0 bases, V lost 4 bases, and 5 bases had no gene match. CDR3 DNA sequence: TGCGCCAGCAGCCTACTAGGACTAGCGGGGAGCACAGATACGCAGTATTTT. Translating gives CASSLLGLAGSTDTQYF.

The chain has TRBV7-8 and TRBJ2-7, with 12 bases fitting TRBD2. The germline V gene has CDR1 SGHVS and CDR2 FQNEAQ. Germline trimming cut 5 bases from V and 2 bases from J; bases unmatched to any gene: 7. This CDR3 region has 16 residues. The CDR3 region has the DNA TGTGCCAGCAGCCCACATCTAGCGGGAGGGGCCTACGAGCAGTACTTC. This codes for CASSPHLAGGAYEQYF.

This clone showed up just a few times. The same CDR3 can be traced to other DNA sequences in this sample. This chain joins TRBV28 and TRBJ2-1, with D uncertain. Between the trimmed V and J ends, which lost 2 bases and 10 bases, there was a span of 9 bases. The germline V gene encodes CDR1 MDHEN and CDR2 SYDVKM. The CDR3 is 12 residues long. The CDR3 reads CASSLVEREQFF. DNA of the CDR3: TGTGCCAGCAGTTTAGTTGAGAGAGAGCAGTTCTTC.

This chain joins TRBV7-2 and TRBJ2-1; 11 nucleotides line up with TRBD2. This CDR3 contains 12 residues. CDR1 is SGHTA, CDR2 FQGNSA, per germline. The V and J ends lost 6 bases and 10 bases, in that order; junction bases with no gene match: 2. The chain's CDR3 is CASRTSGIEQFF. CDR3 coding DNA: TGTGCCAGCAGGACTAGCGGGATAGAGCAGTTCTTC.